This T cell receptor beta chain was recorded in a study of cytomegalovirus exposure and HLA in healthy donors. Whole-study findings and limits: Later on, an analysis found that several of the most significant clusters appeared to be linked to common viral pathogens, which included parvovirus B19. Researchers left out some V segments, among them TRBV6-2 and TRBV6-3, as indistinguishable. Usually a TCR sequence was rare, but some public TCRs were found in many donors.

Primers: 60 Vbeta forward and 13 Jbeta reverse. Repertoires were generated with immunoSEQ multiplex PCR, while TCRdb's copy carries only in-frame clones and drops some. The repertoire holds 170,000 or so clones, with about 77% as singletons. This clone has only a few counts. The target antigen is unknown. Nominally healthy donors were sampled, though unrecorded immune exposures were likely. V lost 0 bases, J lost 4 bases, and 13 bases stayed unmatched. CDR1 and CDR2 from the germline V gene are GTSNPN and SVGIG (reference sequence). CDR3 length: 17 amino acids. The TCR was taken from a man in his 60s in good health and CMV-seronegative. This chain links TRBV30 with TRBJ2-5; 8 bases align to TRBD1. The sample comprised PBMCs. The DNA of the CDR3 is TGTGCCTGGAGTGTACCCCCCGACAGGGGTGGGGGAGAGACCCAGTACTTC. Its protein product is CAWSVPPDRGGGETQYF. The full variable domain, rest sourced from reference TRBV30 and TRBJ2-5, is SQTIHQWPATLVQPVGSPLSLECTVEGTSNPNLYWYRQAAGRGLQLLFYSVGIGQISSEVPQNLSASRPQDRQFILSSKKLLLSDSGFYLCAWSVPPDRGGGETQYFGPGTRLLVL.